Following are 12 T cell receptor beta chains from one sample sequenced in a study of T cells in Graves' hyperthyroidism and ophthalmopathy. What was amplified from RNA transcripts were TCR beta CDR3 regions. Initially, a first-round RT-PCR of the TCR CDR3 employed the HTBI primer set. One entry per CDR3 protein, called by TCRdb with MiXCR from the multiplex PCR reads. The table has approximately 570,000 distinct CDR3 sequences, 15% to 20% seen once. Input material: blood. These receptors came from a middle-aged man with Graves' ophthalmopathy.

The rearrangement joins TRBV4-3 to TRBJ2-7; no clear D gene. The germline V and J ends were trimmed by 2 bases and 6 bases, with 14 bases remaining between them. Germline assignment: CDR1 LGHNA and CDR2 YSLEER. This CDR3 comprises 14 residues. CDR3 region: CASSQTLLHLEQYF. In DNA, the CDR3 is TGCGCCAGCAGCCAAACCCTCCTTCATCTCGAGCAGTACTTC.

This clonotype appeared a single time. Its ends do not fully match the called genes, so a read error is possible. This sequence joins TRBV5-1 and TRBJ2-2; 8 bases are a match to TRBD1. Germline assignment: CDR1 SGHRS and CDR2 YFSETQ. CDR3 length equals 16 residues. The CDR3 loop reads CASRPSTGAITGEPFF. CDR3 DNA sequence: TGCGCCAGCAGACCTTCGACAGGGGCTATTACCGGGGAGCCGTTTTTT.

Only a few counts were recorded for this clonotype. V gene TRBV6-1 combines with J gene TRBJ1-5, with D tentatively TRBD1 (6 bases). There are 16 residues in the CDR3. CDR1 is MNHNS and CDR2 is SASEGT in the germline V gene. Trimming left V 6 bases short and J 4 bases short, with 19 bases between. The CDR3 DNA follows: TGTGCCAGCAGCCCCGGACAGCAACGGGGGAATCAGCCCCAGCATTTT. Residues: CASSPGQQRGNQPQHF.

This clonotype has at least ten counts. The gene calls are TRBV6-1 and TRBJ2-3; 9 nucleotides match TRBD2. After removal of 3 bases from V and 3 bases from J, the junction contained 7 bases not matched to a gene. This CDR3 has 16 residues. The V gene's germline CDR1 is MNHNS and CDR2 SASEGT. CDR3 nucleotide sequence: TGTGCCAGCAGTGATCCTCGCGGGGGGGCAACAGATACGCAGTATTTT. Its translation: CASSDPRGGATDTQYF.

The sample holds a few counts of this clonotype. This chain connects TRBV10-3 to TRBJ1-1; D gene uncertain. The CDR3 has 16 amino acids. Looked up from germline, CDR1 is ENHRY and CDR2 is SYGVKD. V was shortened by 3 bases and J by 4 bases, with 18 bases between the two germline ends. CDR3 sequence reads: CAISDNVGPVSTEAFF. DNA of the CDR3: TGTGCCATCAGTGACAATGTAGGGCCAGTGAGCACTGAAGCTTTCTTT.

This clonotype was counted a few times. J is TRBJ1-4 and V is TRBV6-1; TRBD1 is a possible D gene (5 bases). Germline loops: CDR1 MNHNS, CDR2 SASEGT. With 1 base removed from V and 8 bases from J, the gap between germline ends came to 14 bases. This CDR3 has 15 amino acids. In nucleotides, the CDR3 is TGTGCCAGCAGTGAAGACGGGGGGTTTTGGGAAAAACTGTTTTTT. Translating gives CASSEDGGFWEKLFF.

This rearrangement joins TRBV4-3 to TRBJ2-3; D may correspond to TRBD1 or TRBD2 (5 bases each). Trimming stripped 3 bases from V and 1 base from J, with 11 bases between. The CDR3 covers 15 residues. CDR1 and CDR2 from the germline V gene are LGHNA and YSLEER. The CDR3 bases are TGCGCCAGCAGCCAGCTTGTGGGGGGCACAGATACGCAGTATTTT. This sequence encodes CASSQLVGGTDTQYF.

The genes are TRBV6-5 and TRBJ1-1, with D possibly matching TRBD1 (6 bases). The V end was cut by 6 bases, the J end by 5 bases, with 25 bases between. Germline CDR1 and CDR2: MNHEY and SVGAGI. The CDR3 loop spans 17 amino acids. The CDR3: CASRDRTLTGLGTEAFF. The DNA of the CDR3 is TGTGCCAGCAGAGACCGTACCCTTACAGGGCTGGGAACTGAAGCTTTCTTT.

This clonotype came up a few times. V gene TRBV7-9 combines with J gene TRBJ1-3; D is uncertain. The CDR3 has 15 amino acids. Germline V lookup: CDR1 SEHNR, CDR2 FQNEAQ (reference sequence). V lost 5 bases to trimming and J lost 0 bases, with 11 bases between them. The CDR3: CASSLQIPSGNTIYF. The CDR3 DNA sequence: TGTGCCAGCAGCCTTCAGATACCCTCTGGAAACACCATATATTTT.

The V gene is TRBV7-8, the J gene TRBJ2-5; 13 nucleotides line up with TRBD2. The V gene's germline CDR1 is SGHVS and CDR2 FQNEAQ. This CDR3 region has 16 residues. With V trimmed by 3 bases and J by 4 bases, 5 bases remained unmatched. The CDR3 here is CASSFSTSGRVETQYF. As DNA, the CDR3 is TGTGCCAGCAGCTTTAGTACTAGCGGGAGGGTAGAGACCCAGTACTTC.

The genes are TRBV7-2 and TRBJ2-1; D remains ambiguous. The CDR3 sequence is 13 residues long. Germline V gene sequence: CDR1 SGHTA, CDR2 FQGNSA. Trimming left V 1 base short and J 6 bases short, with 7 bases between. The CDR3 here is CASSLGQPNEQFF. As DNA, the CDR3 is TGTGCCAGCAGCTTAGGCCAGCCCAATGAGCAGTTCTTC.

This clonotype was seen more than once but under ten times. The V and J genes are TRBV30 and TRBJ1-1; the D gene is possibly TRBD1 (5 bases). Trimming shortened V by 8 bases and J by 5 bases, and 12 bases separated the two germline ends. The CDR3 is made up of 11 amino acids. The germline gives CDR1 GTSNPN, CDR2 SVGIG (reference sequence). The CDR3 region is CARGGGTEAFF. CDR3 sequence (DNA): TGTGCCCGTGGGGGGGGAACTGAAGCTTTCTTT. Combining the CDR3 with reference TRBV30 and TRBJ1-1 gives the whole variable domain SQTIHQWPATLVQPVGSPLSLECTVEGTSNPNLYWYRQAAGRGLQLLFYSVGIGQISSEVPQNLSASRPQDRQFILSSKKLLLSDSGFYLCARGGGTEAFFGQGTRLTVV.